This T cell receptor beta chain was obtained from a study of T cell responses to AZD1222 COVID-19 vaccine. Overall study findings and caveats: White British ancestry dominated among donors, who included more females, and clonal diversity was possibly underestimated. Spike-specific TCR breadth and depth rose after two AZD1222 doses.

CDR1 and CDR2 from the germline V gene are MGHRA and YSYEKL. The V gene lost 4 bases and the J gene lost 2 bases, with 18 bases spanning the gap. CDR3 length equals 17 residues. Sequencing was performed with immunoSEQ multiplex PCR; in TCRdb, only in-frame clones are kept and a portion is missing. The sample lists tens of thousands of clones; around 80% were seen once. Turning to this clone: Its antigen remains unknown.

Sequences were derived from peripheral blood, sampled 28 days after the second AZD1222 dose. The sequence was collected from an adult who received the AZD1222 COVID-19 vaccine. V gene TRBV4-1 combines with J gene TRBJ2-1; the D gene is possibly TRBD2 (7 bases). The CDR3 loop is CASSPGAAGPAYNEQFF. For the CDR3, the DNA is TGCGCCAGCAGCCCGGGGGCAGCGGGGCCTGCCTACAATGAGCAGTTCTTC.